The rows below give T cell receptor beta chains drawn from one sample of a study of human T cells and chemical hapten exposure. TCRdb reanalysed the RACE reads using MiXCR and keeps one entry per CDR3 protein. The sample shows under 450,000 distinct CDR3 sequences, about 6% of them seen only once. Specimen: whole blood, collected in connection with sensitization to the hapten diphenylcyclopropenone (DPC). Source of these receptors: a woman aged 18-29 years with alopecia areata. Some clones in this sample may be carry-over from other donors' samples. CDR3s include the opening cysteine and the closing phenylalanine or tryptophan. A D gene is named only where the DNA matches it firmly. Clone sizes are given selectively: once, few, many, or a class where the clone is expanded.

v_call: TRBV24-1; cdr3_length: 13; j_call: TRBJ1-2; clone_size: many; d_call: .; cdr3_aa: CATSEGSAYGYTF; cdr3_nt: TGTGCCACCAGTGAGGGCAGTGCCTATGGCTACACCTTC
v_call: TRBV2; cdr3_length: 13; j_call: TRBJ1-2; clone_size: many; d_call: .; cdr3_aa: CASSETGRDGYTF; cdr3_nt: TGTGCCAGCAGTGAAACAGGGCGAGATGGCTACACCTTC
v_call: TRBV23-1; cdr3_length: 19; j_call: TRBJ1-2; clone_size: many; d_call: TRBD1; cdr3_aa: CASSRPRGTGGRILNGYTF; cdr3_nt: TGCGCCAGCAGTCGACCGAGAGGGACAGGGGGCAGGATTCTTAATGGCTACACCTTC
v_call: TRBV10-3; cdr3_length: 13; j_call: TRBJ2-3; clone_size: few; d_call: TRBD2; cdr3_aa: CAITTSGGDTQYF; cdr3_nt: TGTGCCATCACGACTAGCGGGGGGGATACGCAGTATTTT
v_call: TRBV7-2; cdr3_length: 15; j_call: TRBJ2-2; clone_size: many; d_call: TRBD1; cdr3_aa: CASSLVSTGNGELFF; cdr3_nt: TGTGCCAGCAGCTTAGTATCGACAGGGAACGGGGAGCTGTTTTTT
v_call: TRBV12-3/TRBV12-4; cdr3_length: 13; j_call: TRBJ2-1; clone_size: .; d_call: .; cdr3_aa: CASALRADNEQFF; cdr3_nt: TGTGCCAGCGCCCTTAGGGCGGACAATGAGCAGTTCTTC
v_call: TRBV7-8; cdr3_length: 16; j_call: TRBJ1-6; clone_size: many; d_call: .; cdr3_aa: CASRLRGPITDSPLHF; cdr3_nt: TGTGCCAGCAGATTAAGGGGACCCATAACAGATTCACCCCTCCACTTT
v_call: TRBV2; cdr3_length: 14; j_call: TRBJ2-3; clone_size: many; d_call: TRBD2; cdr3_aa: CADRLAQITDTQYF; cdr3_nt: TGTGCCGACAGACTAGCCCAAATCACAGATACGCAGTATTTT
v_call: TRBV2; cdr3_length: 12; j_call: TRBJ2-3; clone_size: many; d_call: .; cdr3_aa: CASSFYVDTQYF; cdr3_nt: TGTGCCAGCAGTTTTTACGTTGATACGCAGTATTTT
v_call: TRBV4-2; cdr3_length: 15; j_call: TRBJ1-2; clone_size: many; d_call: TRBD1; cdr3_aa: CASSQESQGAYGYTF; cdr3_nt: TGTGCCAGCAGCCAAGAAAGCCAGGGGGCCTATGGCTACACCTTC
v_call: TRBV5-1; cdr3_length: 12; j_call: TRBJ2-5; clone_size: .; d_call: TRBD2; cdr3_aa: CASTYGGETQYF; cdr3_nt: TGCGCCAGCACCTACGGGGGGGAGACCCAGTACTTC
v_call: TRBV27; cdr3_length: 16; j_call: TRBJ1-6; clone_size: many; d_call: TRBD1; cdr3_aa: CASSSLIRGGNSPLHF; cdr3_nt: TGTGCCAGCAGTTCACTAATCAGGGGGGGTAATTCACCCCTCCACTTT